This TCR beta chain was obtained from a study of blood T cell repertoires in COVID-19. Original data processing: Using reference gene primer amplification, nucleated cell counts were estimated. Sequencing used immunoSEQ multiplex PCR; TCRdb keeps in-frame clones, though not all of them. The D gene and trimming were derived from the DNA, and the V and J assignments and clone size from that table. This sample has roughly 230,000 clones, with 89% found just once. The CDR3 length is 11 residues. Germline assignment: CDR1 SNHLY and CDR2 FYNNEI. The germline V and J ends were trimmed by 9 bases and 5 bases, with 10 bases remaining between them.

The rearrangement uses TRBV2 and TRBJ1-1; tentatively, D is TRBD1 (5 bases). Sequencing used peripheral blood. The source is a woman between 40 and 55 years old who had recovered from COVID-19. This CDR3 reads CARGGVTEAFF. The DNA of the CDR3 is TGTGCCAGGGGGGGGGTGACTGAAGCTTTCTTT. Together with reference TRBV2 and TRBJ1-1, the CDR3 gives the full variable domain: EPEVTQTPSHQVTQMGQEVILRCVPISNHLYFYWYRQILGQKVEFLVSFYNNEISEKSEIFDDQFSVERPDGSNFTLKIRSTKLEDSAMYFCARGGVTEAFFGQGTRLTVV.